These 22 T cell receptor beta chains originate from one sample sequenced in a study of blood T cells in healthy people across ages. A second PCR, run for about 7 to 11 cycles, used a sample-barcoded 5' primer plus a J-beta primer mix. TCRdb used MiXCR to reprocess the 5' RACE reads, holding one entry per CDR3 protein. Of 540,000 or so distinct CDR3 sequences listed, 45% to 55% are singletons. The sequencing input was blood. These receptors were taken from a man older than 75 in good health.

This chain links TRBV20-1 with TRBJ2-7, with D possibly matching TRBD1 (6 bases). There are 16 residues in the CDR3. V gave up 0 bases and J gave up 0 bases, with 15 bases separating them. CDR1 and CDR2 (germline): DFQATT, SNEGSKA (reference sequence). The CDR3 loop reads CSARDRDRISSYEQYF. For the CDR3, the DNA is TGCAGTGCTAGAGATCGTGACAGGATCAGCTCCTACGAGCAGTACTTC.

The chain carries TRBV6-2 or TRBV6-3 and TRBJ2-7; D is ambiguous. In germline, CDR1 is MNHEY, CDR2 SVGEGT. The CDR3 covers 14 residues. The ends were cut back, 7 bases at V and 1 base at J, with 14 bases in the middle. CDR3 DNA sequence: TGTGCCAGCAATACACCGGGTCAATCCTACGAGCAGTACTTC. Translating it yields CASNTPGQSYEQYF.

This clonotype has just a few counts. The gene calls are TRBV29-1 and TRBJ1-1; weak D call: TRBD1 (6 bases). The CDR3 length is 14 residues. Germline-derived CDR1 and CDR2 are SQVTM and ANQGSEA. Trimming removed 4 bases from V and 0 bases from J, with 12 bases in between. This CDR3 reads CSVGVGTMNTEAFF. The CDR3 DNA reads TGCAGCGTTGGGGTCGGGACAATGAACACTGAAGCTTTCTTT.

The rearrangement links TRBV20-1 to TRBJ1-2; no firm D call. The V gene lost 5 bases and the J gene lost 4 bases, with 14 bases spanning the gap. This CDR3 contains 13 residues. CDR1 is DFQATT and CDR2 is SNEGSKA in the germline V gene (reference sequence). CDR3 protein: CSAFEGPGYGYTF. CDR3 coding DNA: TGCAGTGCTTTCGAAGGGCCGGGCTATGGCTACACCTTC.

The chain has TRBV9 and TRBJ2-1; 7 bases are shared with TRBD1. The J call may be incorrect, as the DNA end agrees better with TRBJ2-7. Germline V gene data show CDR1 as SGDLS and CDR2 as YYNGEE. The CDR3 is made up of 15 amino acids. CDR3 sequence reads: CASSDGQVAYNEQYF. CDR3 DNA: TGTGCCAGCAGCGATGGACAGGTCGCCTACAATGAGCAGTACTTC.

The rearrangement uses TRBV11-2 and TRBJ1-1, with TRBD1 matching over 7 bases. Germline V lookup: CDR1 SGHAT, CDR2 FQNNGV. V lost 0 bases to trimming and J lost 0 bases; unmatched junction nucleotides: 10. The CDR3 consists of 18 residues. CDR3 loop: CASSLEAGGGLLNTEAFF. Written as DNA, the CDR3 is TGTGCCAGCAGCTTAGAGGCAGGGGGTGGATTGTTGAACACTGAAGCTTTCTTT.

CDR3 DNA sequence: TGTGCCAGCAGTCCACAGGGACTAGCGGGAAACTCTGGGGCCAACGTCCTGACTTTC. Protein product: CASSPQGLAGNSGANVLTF. The rearrangement uses TRBV12-3 or TRBV12-4 and TRBJ2-6, with 13 nucleotides matching TRBD2. V was clipped by 5 bases and J by 0 bases; unmatched bases: 7. This CDR3 comprises 19 residues.

The V call is TRBV7-2, the J call TRBJ2-2; the D is unclear. Germline CDR1 and CDR2: SGHTA and FQGNSA. The CDR3 spans 13 residues. Between the trimmed V and J ends, which lost 4 bases and 6 bases, there was a span of 9 bases. CDR3 bases: TGTGCCAGCAGCTCGCGGTTCCCCGGGGAGCTGTTTTTT. Translated: CASSSRFPGELFF.

In DNA form, the CDR3 reads TGTGCCAGCAGCCCTCTAGTTGGATCAGAGACCCAGTACTTC. Residues: CASSPLVGSETQYF. The rearrangement joins TRBV3-1 to TRBJ2-5, with unresolved D. The CDR3 spans 14 residues. The V and J ends lost 4 bases and 4 bases respectively, with 13 bases between them. Looked up from germline, CDR1 is LGHDT and CDR2 is YNNKEL (reference sequence).

Concerning this clonotype: A junction boundary mismatches the germline segment, possibly from a read error. The V call is TRBV20-1, the J call TRBJ2-4, with no clear D. The length of the CDR3 is 13 residues. Germline V gives CDR1 DFQATT, CDR2 SNEGSKA (reference sequence). In nucleotides, the CDR3 is TGCAGTGCCCCCGACCTACAACAAAACATTCAGCACTTC. Its protein product is CSAPDLQQNIQHF.

This clonotype was detected many times. The chain couples TRBV7-9 to TRBJ2-7; the D gene is possibly TRBD2 (6 bases). From germline, CDR1 is SEHNR and CDR2 FQNEAQ (reference sequence). The V gene lost 2 bases and the J gene lost 0 bases, with 11 bases spanning the gap. The CDR3 spans 15 residues. CDR3 nucleotide sequence: TGTGCCAGCAGCTTAAAACGGGGGAACTCCTACGAGCAGTACTTC. Protein product: CASSLKRGNSYEQYF.

The rearrangement joins TRBV7-2 to TRBJ2-5, with a tentative D call TRBD2 (6 bases). This CDR3 has 16 amino acids. Deletions cut 1 base from V and 2 bases from J, with 14 bases between. Germline V gives CDR1 SGHTA, CDR2 FQGNSA. The CDR3 DNA sequence: TGTGCCAGCAGCTTAGTGGGTAGCGGAGGGCAAGAGACCCAGTACTTC. Protein: CASSLVGSGGQETQYF.

This chain links TRBV29-1 with TRBJ2-3, with D possibly being TRBD1 (6 bases). The CDR3 is 14 residues long. Per germline, CDR1 SQVTM and CDR2 ANQGSEA. V lost 7 bases and J 2 bases, leaving 16 bases between the germline ends. In DNA form, the CDR3 reads TGCAGCGCGAACAGACAGGAGCTCACAGATACGCAGTATTTT. Translating it yields CSANRQELTDTQYF.

Only a few counts were recorded for this clonotype. The J gene is TRBJ2-5, the V gene TRBV10-3, with D maybe TRBD1 (5 bases). The V gene's germline CDR1 is ENHRY and CDR2 SYGVKD. The CDR3 has 13 residues. V lost 3 bases to trimming and J lost 3 bases, with 8 bases between them. CDR3 bases: TGTGCCATCAGTGACCCCAGGGAAGAGACCCAGTACTTC. Encoded protein: CAISDPREETQYF.

The rearrangement joins TRBV4-3 to TRBJ2-1; 10 nucleotides agree with TRBD2. The CDR3 is made up of 19 amino acids. The junction had 17 bases not matched to a gene; V was cut back by 0 bases and J by 9 bases. From germline, CDR1 is LGHNA and CDR2 YSLEER. CDR3 in DNA: TGCGCCAGCAGCCAAGATAGGGGTATTGTGGGACTAGCGCGTTCTGAGCAGTTCTTC. Translating it yields CASSQDRGIVGLARSEQFF.

The sample holds a few counts of this clonotype. The chain has TRBV7-2 and TRBJ2-1; D unclear. This CDR3 is built from 13 residues. Germline V gene sequence: CDR1 SGHTA, CDR2 FQGNSA. V lost 8 bases, J lost 0 bases, and 8 bases lay in between. CDR3 residues: CASGSSSYNEQFF. The CDR3 nucleotides are TGTGCCAGCGGGTCCAGCTCCTACAATGAGCAGTTCTTC.

This clonotype was seen only a few times. The chain carries TRBV6-2 or TRBV6-3 and TRBJ2-1, with 7 positions matching TRBD2. The CDR3 runs 18 residues. CDR1 MNHEY and CDR2 SVGEGT come from the germline V gene. The trim removed 8 bases at V and 4 bases at J, leaving 20 bases unmatched. The CDR3 nucleotides read TGTGCCAGCTCCTCAATTGGGGGGGGTAACGAGCCTTACAATGAGCAGTTCTTC. The encoded protein is CASSSIGGGNEPYNEQFF.

This chain links TRBV10-3 with TRBJ2-2; TRBD1 agrees at 8 bases. Trimming cost V 2 bases and J 4 bases; bases outside gene matches: 3. Germline V CDR1 and CDR2: ENHRY, SYGVKD. This CDR3 is 15 amino acids long. The CDR3 sequence: CAISEGQGITGELFF. The CDR3 nucleotides are TGTGCCATCAGTGAGGGACAGGGAATCACCGGGGAGCTGTTTTTT.

This clonotype was recorded a few times. This sequence joins TRBV3-1 and TRBJ2-4; D might be TRBD1 (6 bases). V shed 0 bases and J shed 3 bases, with 12 bases lying between them. Germline V CDR1 and CDR2: LGHDT, YNNKEL (reference sequence). This CDR3 is built from 16 residues. CDR3: CASSQDREGDKNIQYF. The DNA of the CDR3 is TGTGCCAGCAGCCAAGATCGAGAGGGGGACAAAAACATTCAGTACTTC.

The chain recombines TRBV12-3 or TRBV12-4 with TRBJ2-5; D call uncertain. The CDR3 contains 13 residues. The ends were cut back, 3 bases at V and 5 bases at J, with 10 bases in the middle. CDR3 DNA sequence: TGTGCCAGCAGTTTGTGGTCCGGGGAGACCCAGTACTTC. Residues: CASSLWSGETQYF.

The V and J genes are TRBV29-1 and TRBJ1-1; D uncertain. This CDR3 contains 12 residues. The ends were cut back, 3 bases at V and 7 bases at J, with 12 bases in the middle. The germline gives CDR1 SQVTM, CDR2 ANQGSEA. CDR3: CSVELAESEAFF. In DNA, the CDR3 is TGCAGCGTTGAGTTGGCAGAAAGTGAAGCTTTCTTT.

This clonotype was seen ten or more times. This chain uses TRBV29-1 with TRBJ2-1, with 7 bases aligning to TRBD1. Germline V gene data show CDR1 as SQVTM and CDR2 as ANQGSEA. This CDR3 has 14 residues. CDR3 coding DNA: TGCAGACTCAGTTCCGGGACAGCCTACAATGAGCAGTTCTTC. Translated: CRLSSGTAYNEQFF.